Sequencing of this T cell receptor (beta chain) was carried out in a study of T cells in localized non-small cell lung cancer. Study observations and caveats: Uninvolved neighboring lung showed the greatest T cell clonality, exceeding tumor. Heterogeneity remains possible, as sequencing covered one tumor region only. When the top 100 tumor clones were examined, a median approximately 57 of them also appeared in the adjacent lung, which was paired and uninvolved. Longer overall survival was seen with higher T cell density measured in blood.

V was trimmed by 1 base and J by 4 bases, leaving 10 bases between them. The CDR3 contains 14 residues. Germline V lookup: CDR1 LNHDA, CDR2 SQIVND (reference sequence). Repertoires were generated with immunoSEQ multiplex PCR, while TCRdb's copy carries only in-frame clones and drops some. This sample has approximately 80,000 clones, with 80% found just once. In the case of this clone: Its antigen remains unidentified.

The specimen was peripheral blood, collected before any cancer treatment. This receptor was taken from a female donor over 55 with stage I lung adenocarcinoma. This rearrangement joins TRBV19 to TRBJ1-2; D may be TRBD1 (6 bases). Here the CDR3 reads CASSIVSGAYGYTF. The CDR3 region has the DNA TGTGCCAGTAGTATAGTGTCAGGGGCCTATGGCTACACCTTC.